One and the same sample provided the 17 T cell receptor beta chains below, sequenced in a study of T-cell memory formation after mild COVID-19. TCRdb reanalysed the 5' RACE reads using MiXCR and keeps one entry per CDR3 protein. The sample lists approximately 30,000 distinct CDR3 sequences, 15% to 20% occurring once. The sequencing input was PBMCs or a T cell subset sorted from them (not recorded which). The receptor source for this set is an adult who had mild COVID-19 (a few samples of this study predate the infection). Cell type and time point are not known.

This clonotype was observed at least ten times. V and J are TRBV6-6 and TRBJ2-7; either TRBD1 or TRBD2 may fit D (5 bases each). CDR3 size: 13 residues. The germline V gene encodes CDR1 MNHNY and CDR2 SVGAGI (reference sequence). Trimming stripped 5 bases from V and 4 bases from J, with 12 bases between. CDR3 amino acids: CASSRGQLYEQYF. CDR3 bases: TGTGCCAGCAGTCGGGGCCAACTGTACGAGCAGTACTTC.

Many counts were recorded for this clonotype. The chain links TRBV20-1 to TRBJ2-5; D may match TRBD1 or TRBD2 (5 bases each). The V gene lost 2 bases and the J gene lost 4 bases, with 20 bases spanning the gap. Per germline, CDR1 DFQATT and CDR2 SNEGSKA (reference sequence). The CDR3 totals 16 residues. CDR3 DNA sequence: TGCAGTGCTAGACCGAGGGGCGGACAAAGGGGAGAGACCCAGTACTTC. Encoded protein: CSARPRGGQRGETQYF.

The rearrangement joins TRBV27 to TRBJ2-1; D is tentatively TRBD1 or TRBD2 (5 bases each). V shed 5 bases and J shed 6 bases, with 17 bases lying between them. Germline-derived CDR1 and CDR2 are MNHEY and SMNVEV (reference sequence). There are 15 residues in the CDR3. As DNA, the CDR3 is TGTGCCAGCAGTCCCCGGGACCGGTGGGGCAATGAGCAGTTCTTC. The encoded protein is CASSPRDRWGNEQFF.

This clonotype came up once. The chain combines TRBV5-1 with TRBJ2-3, with TRBD2 as a possible D gene (5 bases). Trimming stripped 0 bases from V and 3 bases from J, with 11 bases between. Germline CDR1 is SGHRS and CDR2 is YFSETQ. This CDR3 spans 15 amino acids. The DNA of the CDR3 is TGCGCCAGCAGCTTGGCTCTAGCAACTACAGATACGCAGTATTTT. Protein: CASSLALATTDTQYF.

This clonotype was seen many times. The rearrangement uses TRBV29-1 and TRBJ1-2; 7 bases are shared with TRBD1. CDR3 length: 12 amino acids. CDR1 and CDR2 from the germline V gene are SQVTM and ANQGSEA. V lost 5 bases, J lost 12 bases, and 12 bases stayed unmatched. CDR3 loop: CSVQTGERGHTF. CDR3 nucleotides: TGCAGCGTTCAAACAGGGGAAAGGGGCCACACCTTC.

In this sample, this clonotype turned up once. This sequence joins TRBV12-3 or TRBV12-4 and TRBJ2-6; the match to TRBD1 covers 8 bases. V lost 1 base to trimming and J lost 0 bases; unmatched junction nucleotides: 11. The CDR3 spans 20 residues. The CDR3 DNA follows: TGTGCCAGCAGTTTAGGACAGGGGCGATCCTTCGGCTCTGGGGCCAACGTCCTGACTTTC. This sequence encodes CASSLGQGRSFGSGANVLTF.

Many counts were recorded for this clonotype. V gene TRBV30 combines with J gene TRBJ2-5; D possibly matches TRBD1 or TRBD2 (5 bases each). Germline loops: CDR1 GTSNPN, CDR2 SVGIG (reference sequence). The V gene lost 4 bases and the J gene lost 2 bases, with 11 bases spanning the gap. The CDR3 loop spans 13 amino acids. In DNA form, the CDR3 reads TGTGCCTGGAACCGAGGGGCGCAAGAGACCCAGTACTTC. It specifies CAWNRGAQETQYF.

The J gene is TRBJ1-5, the V gene TRBV6-2 or TRBV6-3; 9 nucleotides line up with TRBD1. V shed 7 bases and J 7 bases; nucleotides not matched to a gene: 14. Germline V lookup: CDR1 MNHEY, CDR2 SVGEGT. The CDR3 extends over 16 amino acids. CDR3 protein: CASTNPRDRVGQPQHF. The CDR3 DNA follows: TGTGCCAGCACCAATCCCCGGGACAGGGTAGGCCAGCCCCAGCATTTT.

The sample holds many counts of this clonotype. V and J are TRBV12-3 or TRBV12-4 and TRBJ1-4; the D gene is possibly TRBD1 (5 bases). V lost 8 bases and J lost 5, with 15 bases in between. The CDR3 is made up of 14 amino acids. The CDR3 protein is CASVSGQVNEKLFF. DNA of the CDR3: TGTGCCAGCGTCTCTGGACAAGTGAATGAAAAACTGTTTTTT.

This clonotype was recorded a few times. The chain combines TRBV5-5 with TRBJ1-2; TRBD1 matches at 9 bases. The CDR3 contains 15 residues. Per the germline V gene, CDR1 is SGHKS and CDR2 is YYEKEE (reference sequence). J was trimmed by 5 bases and V by 4 bases; bases with no gene match: 9. The CDR3 here is CASSMWDRAVYGYTF. The CDR3 DNA reads as TGTGCCAGCAGCATGTGGGACAGGGCAGTATATGGCTACACCTTC.

This clonotype was counted at least ten times. This chain links TRBV7-3 with TRBJ2-3; TRBD2 matches at 8 bases. Germline CDR1 SGHTA, CDR2 FQGTGA. CDR3 length: 19 residues. After removal of 1 base from V and 0 bases from J, the junction contained 12 bases not matched to a gene. In nucleotides, the CDR3 is TGTGCCAGCAGCTTAAACCCCGTGGGTAGCGGGACTAGCACAGATACGCAGTATTTT. This encodes CASSLNPVGSGTSTDTQYF.

This clonotype was found many times. The chain is built from TRBV11-3 and TRBJ1-1; D call uncertain. V was pared by 2 bases and J by 4 bases, with 17 bases between. The germline CDR1 and CDR2 sequences are SGHNT and YENEEA. The CDR3 contains 16 residues. The CDR3 protein is CASSLQLGRLGTEAFF. CDR3 nucleotide sequence: TGTGCCAGCAGCTTACAGCTGGGGAGGTTGGGCACTGAAGCTTTCTTT.

As regards this clonotype: A much larger clone is a single base away; this may be a read error. The V call is TRBV19, the J call TRBJ2-1; D possibly corresponds to TRBD2 (5 bases). Per germline, CDR1 LNHDA and CDR2 SQIVND (reference sequence). This CDR3 is built from 16 residues. CDR3 DNA sequence: TGTGCCAGTGGTATTGGTATGAGGCTATTGGGAGAGGGGCAGTTCTTC. Amino acids: CASGIGMRLLGEGQFF. Looking up the rest from reference TRBV19 and TRBJ2-1 gives the full variable domain: DGGITQSPKYLFRKEGQNVTLSCEQNLNHDAMYWYRQDPGQGLRLIYYSQIVNDFQKGDIAEGYSVSREKKESFPLTVTSAQKNPTAFYLCASGIGMRLLGEGQFFGPGTRLTVL.

In its sample, this clonotype was seen many times. The J gene is TRBJ1-5, the V gene TRBV5-6; perhaps TRBD1 as D (6 bases). The CDR3 extends over 14 amino acids. The V gene's germline CDR1 is SGHDT and CDR2 YYEEEE. Trimming left V 2 bases short and J 3 bases short, with 9 bases between. The CDR3 DNA is TGTGCCAGCAGCTTACAGGGACCCAATCAGCCCCAGCATTTT. Its protein product is CASSLQGPNQPQHF.

This clonotype was counted ten times or more. The CDR3 loop is CSAKLQPYGYTF. The DNA for the CDR3 is TGCAGTGCTAAGCTTCAGCCCTATGGCTACACCTTC. The chain couples TRBV20-1 to TRBJ1-2; no reliable D call. Trimming cost V 4 bases and J 4 bases, with 10 bases left between them. The CDR3 totals 12 residues. CDR1 DFQATT and CDR2 SNEGSKA come from the germline V gene (reference sequence).

This chain joins TRBV7-8 and TRBJ2-2; D ambiguous. The CDR3 totals 15 residues. V lost 2 bases and J lost 4, with 11 bases in between. Germline V gene data show CDR1 as SGHVS and CDR2 as FQNEAQ. CDR3 amino acids: CASSLYAPSTGELFF. CDR3 bases: TGTGCCAGCAGCTTATACGCGCCGAGCACCGGGGAGCTGTTTTTT.

In this sample, this clonotype turned up a few times. The chain employs TRBV12-5 and TRBJ2-1; TRBD2 is a possible D gene (5 bases). V was shortened by 2 bases and J by 5 bases, with 19 bases between the two germline ends. In germline, CDR1 is LGHNT, CDR2 FRNRAP. The CDR3 contains 17 residues. The CDR3 DNA follows: TGTGCTAGTGGTTTGTATATTACGAGCGGACTTAACAATGAGCAGTTCTTC. It translates to CASGLYITSGLNNEQFF.